These 25 T cell receptor beta chains were sequenced from one sample in a study of shared clonotypes between healthy human individuals. Sequencing was performed with immunoSEQ multiplex PCR; in TCRdb, only in-frame clones are kept and a portion is missing. The table has over a million clones, 96% seen once; the top ten hold approximately 1.2%. Material: naive CD4+ T cells sorted from blood. Subset described: CD45RA+ positively selected. The receptor source for this set is a man aged 30 to 45 in good health.

V usage is TRBV7-2 and J usage is TRBJ2-6; TRBD1 aligns across 7 bases. Germline CDR1 is SGHTA and CDR2 is FQGNSA. The CDR3 contains 17 residues. J lost 0 bases, V lost 5 bases, and 7 bases had no gene match. This CDR3 is CASSRPGQLSGANVLTF. CDR3 nucleotides: TGTGCCAGCAGCCGCCCGGGACAGCTCTCTGGGGCCAACGTCCTGACTTTC.

The J gene is TRBJ1-5, the V gene TRBV18; D is possibly TRBD1 (6 bases). The V gene lost 3 bases and the J gene lost 3 bases, with 18 bases spanning the gap. The V gene's germline CDR1 is KGHSH and CDR2 LQKENI. The CDR3 is 17 residues long. CDR3 sequence (DNA): TGTGCCAGCTCACCGGACGGAATGGGGGCAGCCAATCAGCCCCAGCATTTT. Encoded protein: CASSPDGMGAANQPQHF.

This sequence joins TRBV7-6 and TRBJ2-7; 8 positions match TRBD1. The CDR3 spans 15 residues. CDR1 SGHVS and CDR2 FNYEAQ come from the germline V gene. Unmatched junction bases numbered 10, after V lost 6 bases and J lost 3 bases. Written as DNA, the CDR3 is TGTGCCAGCAGTCCGATGGGGACAGGAGACTACGAGCAGTACTTC. Encoded protein: CASSPMGTGDYEQYF.

The chain employs TRBV5-1 and TRBJ2-2; no firm D call. CDR1 and CDR2 from the germline V gene are SGHRS and YFSETQ. The V and J ends lost 9 bases and 0 bases respectively, with 30 bases between them. CDR3 length: 20 residues. DNA of the CDR3: TGCGCCACCCTACTACCCGCTACGGGCCGTCCGGCACCGAACACCGGGGAGCTGTTTTTT. This gives the protein CATLLPATGRPAPNTGELFF.

The gene calls are TRBV27 and TRBJ2-2; no clear D gene. The CDR3 has 15 amino acids. Trimming took 7 bases from V and 7 from J, leaving 19 bases between them. Per the germline V gene, CDR1 is MNHEY and CDR2 is SMNVEV (reference sequence). CDR3 DNA sequence: TGTGCCAGCAACTGGGCCGGTCCGCGCGGCGGGGAGCTGTTTTTT. Translating gives CASNWAGPRGGELFF.

The chain couples TRBV7-3 to TRBJ2-7; 7 nucleotides match TRBD1. V shed 8 bases and J 2 bases; nucleotides not matched to a gene: 9. The CDR3 spans 14 residues. Germline V CDR1 and CDR2: SGHTA, FQGTGA. CDR3 sequence: CASPERDRTYEQYF. For the CDR3, the DNA is TGTGCCAGCCCCGAACGGGACAGAACCTACGAGCAGTACTTC.

The V call is TRBV27, the J call TRBJ2-2; no firm D call. Trimming pared 4 bases from V and 7 bases from J, leaving 13 bases between. The CDR3 covers 14 residues. Germline-derived CDR1 and CDR2 are MNHEY and SMNVEV (reference sequence). The CDR3 DNA reads TGTGCCAGCAGTTCCCCTCTATCAGGCGGGGAGCTGTTTTTT. This sequence encodes CASSSPLSGGELFF.

The gene calls are TRBV5-4 and TRBJ2-7; perhaps TRBD1 as D (5 bases). The CDR3 is made up of 15 amino acids. CDR1 is SGHNT and CDR2 is YYREEE in the germline V gene (reference sequence). V was cut by 1 base and J by 6 bases, with 17 bases left in between. The CDR3 loop is CASSLSPREPIEQYF. The CDR3 DNA reads as TGTGCCAGCAGCTTGTCTCCCAGGGAACCGATCGAGCAGTACTTC. The full variable domain, its missing parts supplied by reference TRBV5-4 and TRBJ2-7, is ETGVTQSPTHLIKTRGQQVTLRCSSQSGHNTVSWYQQALGQGPQFIFQYYREEENGRGNFPPRFSGLQFPNYSSELNVNALELDDSALYLCASSLSPREPIEQYFGPGTRLTVT.

About this clone itself: The sample holds other DNA sequences that translate to the same CDR3. The chain joins TRBV29-1 to TRBJ1-2; D uncertain. The length of the CDR3 is 11 residues. Trimming took off 3 bases at V and 6 bases at J, with 8 bases between the two ends. CDR1 is SQVTM and CDR2 is ANQGSEA in the germline V gene. The CDR3 sequence is CSVESGNGYTF. The CDR3 DNA reads TGCAGCGTTGAGTCCGGGAATGGCTACACCTTC.

This rearrangement joins TRBV11-1 to TRBJ2-4; tentatively, D is TRBD2 (6 bases). This CDR3 region has 15 residues. CDR1 and CDR2 from the germline V gene are SGHAT and FQDESV (reference sequence). Deletions cut 4 bases from V and 1 base from J, with 11 bases between. The CDR3: CASSSGDRAKNIQYF. The CDR3 DNA follows: TGTGCCAGCAGCTCGGGAGATCGGGCCAAAAACATTCAGTACTTC.

As regards this clone: The sample contains more than one DNA sequence encoding this CDR3. The rearrangement links TRBV5-4 to TRBJ1-1; 7 nucleotides match TRBD1. Germline CDR1 reads SGHNT; CDR2 reads YYREEE (reference sequence). The V segment lost 4 bases and the J segment 0 bases; nucleotides outside the gene matches: 6. This CDR3 has 15 residues. The CDR3 DNA reads TGTGCCAGCAGCCTTGAGGGGGCACTGAACACTGAAGCTTTCTTT. Translated, it gives CASSLEGALNTEAFF. The full variable domain, rest sourced from reference TRBV5-4 and TRBJ1-1, is ETGVTQSPTHLIKTRGQQVTLRCSSQSGHNTVSWYQQALGQGPQFIFQYYREEENGRGNFPPRFSGLQFPNYSSELNVNALELDDSALYLCASSLEGALNTEAFFGQGTRLTVV.

V usage is TRBV5-4 and J usage is TRBJ2-5; 12 bases fit TRBD2. V lost 1 base and J lost 3; bases outside the gene matches: 7. This CDR3 is built from 17 residues. The germline V gene has CDR1 SGHNT and CDR2 YYREEE (reference sequence). CDR3 in amino acids: CASSLPLAGGGKETQYF. The CDR3, as DNA: TGTGCCAGCAGCTTGCCCCTAGCGGGGGGGGGTAAAGAGACCCAGTACTTC.

The rearrangement links TRBV5-1 to TRBJ2-7; 9 nucleotides line up with TRBD2. The germline V gene has CDR1 SGHRS and CDR2 YFSETQ. The trim removed 5 bases at V and 6 bases at J, leaving 12 bases unmatched. This CDR3 region has 15 residues. CDR3 nucleotides: TGCGCCAGCAGAGAATCCGGGACTAGCAGCTTCGAGCAGTACTTC. It translates to CASRESGTSSFEQYF.

The J gene is TRBJ1-5, the V gene TRBV19; perhaps TRBD1 as D (5 bases). Germline CDR1 reads LNHDA; CDR2 reads SQIVND (reference sequence). This CDR3 is built from 15 residues. With 3 bases removed from V and 2 bases from J, the gap between germline ends came to 11 bases. CDR3 coding DNA: TGTGCCAGTAGTATGCTTTTACAGGGCAATCAGCCCCAGCATTTT. This translates into CASSMLLQGNQPQHF.

A note on this clone: The sample contains more than one DNA sequence encoding this CDR3. CDR3 DNA sequence: TGTGCCAGCTCACCCGGGACGCGGGAGACCCAGTACTTC. This translates into CASSPGTRETQYF. The chain recombines TRBV18 with TRBJ2-5; D may correspond to TRBD1 or TRBD2 (5 bases each). The CDR3 length is 13 residues. Looked up from germline, CDR1 is KGHSH and CDR2 is LQKENI. With 3 bases removed from V and 5 bases from J, the gap between germline ends came to 10 bases.

The V call is TRBV18, the J call TRBJ1-1; D ambiguous. This CDR3 comprises 15 residues. Germline lookup yields CDR1 KGHSH and CDR2 LQKENI. V lost 3 bases and J 4 bases, leaving 15 bases between the germline ends. The CDR3 is CASSPPPIWGTEAFF. DNA of the CDR3: TGTGCCAGCTCACCTCCACCCATTTGGGGCACTGAAGCTTTCTTT. Together with reference TRBV18 and TRBJ1-1, the CDR3 gives the full variable domain: NAGVMQNPRHLVRRRGQEARLRCSPMKGHSHVYWYRQLPEEGLKFMVYLQKENIIDESGMPKERFSAEFPKEGPSILRIQQVVRGDSAAYFCASSPPPIWGTEAFFGQGTRLTVV.

The rearrangement joins TRBV29-1 to TRBJ2-3; a weak D match, TRBD2 (6 bases). CDR1 and CDR2 (germline): SQVTM, ANQGSEA. V lost 5 bases to trimming and J lost 7 bases, with 19 bases between them. CDR3 length: 14 residues. CDR3 bases: TGCAGCGTTCAAATAGCGGCACTGCTCTATACGCAGTATTTT. This encodes CSVQIAALLYTQYF.

The chain joins TRBV20-1 to TRBJ1-4; tentative D call: TRBD1 (5 bases). The CDR3 is 11 residues long. Germline lookup yields CDR1 DFQATT and CDR2 SNEGSKA (reference sequence). The CDR3 DNA is TGCAGCGCGGGGCGGTATGAAAAACTGTTTTTT. It specifies CSAGRYEKLFF.

The chain joins TRBV6-5 to TRBJ1-2, with 9 bases aligning to TRBD1. The ends lost 6 bases at V and 7 bases at J; junction bases unmatched: 6. Germline values: CDR1 MNHEY, CDR2 SVGAGI. The CDR3 is 13 residues long. CDR3 sequence reads: CASSLQGAGGYTF. CDR3 sequence (DNA): TGTGCCAGCAGCTTACAGGGGGCCGGTGGCTACACCTTC.

The CDR3 DNA is TGCAGCGCGGGCCAGAACACCGGGGAGCTGTTTTTT. This encodes CSAGQNTGELFF. This rearrangement joins TRBV29-1 to TRBJ2-2; no reliable D call. CDR1 is SQVTM, CDR2 ANQGSEA, per germline. Trimming pared 7 bases from V and 1 base from J, leaving 7 bases between. This CDR3 has 12 amino acids.

In DNA form, the CDR3 reads TGCAGCGTTGTCTCCGGGCGGAGGGATCGCTACACCTTC. Its translation: CSVVSGRRDRYTF. J is TRBJ1-2 and V is TRBV29-1; no firm D call. Trimming left V 4 bases short and J 9 bases short, with 18 bases between. Germline CDR1 SQVTM, CDR2 ANQGSEA. This CDR3 region has 13 residues.

This chain connects TRBV6-5 to TRBJ1-1; maybe TRBD1 (5 bases). The V and J ends lost 7 bases and 7 bases respectively, with 13 bases between them. This CDR3 is 12 amino acids long. The germline V gene encodes CDR1 MNHEY and CDR2 SVGAGI. CDR3 nucleotide sequence: TGTGCCAGCACCCCCCGGGGGGGTGAAGCTTTCTTT. Protein product: CASTPRGGEAFF.

The chain links TRBV28 to TRBJ2-1; 12 bases match TRBD2. Unmatched junction bases numbered 9, after V lost 5 bases and J lost 10 bases. Germline loops: CDR1 MDHEN, CDR2 SYDVKM. This CDR3 is 15 amino acids long. The CDR3 here is CASSTPTSGSAEQFF. The CDR3 DNA sequence: TGTGCCAGCAGTACTCCGACTAGCGGGAGTGCGGAGCAGTTCTTC.

The rearrangement links TRBV11-2 to TRBJ2-3; 9 positions agree with TRBD1. V lost 3 bases and J lost 10; bases outside the gene matches: 5. CDR1 and CDR2 from the germline V gene are SGHAT and FQNNGV. CDR3 length: 13 amino acids. CDR3 in DNA: TGTGCCAGCAGCTTCTCGGGACAGGGTTCGCAGTATTTT. Amino acids: CASSFSGQGSQYF. The variable domain in full, with the rest retrieved from reference TRBV11-2 and TRBJ2-3, is EAGVAQSPRYKIIEKRQSVAFWCNPISGHATLYWYQQILGQGPKLLIQFQNNGVVDDSQLPKDRFSAERLKGVDSTLKIQPAKLEDSAVYLCASSFSGQGSQYFGPGTRLTVL.

This clone showed up just once. This rearrangement joins TRBV12-5 to TRBJ2-1; D not certain. Germline CDR1 and CDR2: LGHNT and FRNRAP. The CDR3 sequence is 17 residues long. V gave up 0 bases and J gave up 3 bases, with 15 bases separating them. CDR3 in DNA: TGTGCTAGTGGTTTGGTATTGTCGGGTTTGGGCTACAATGAGCAGTTCTTC. Translating gives CASGLVLSGLGYNEQFF.